Listed here are 15 T cell receptor beta chains from one sample, sequenced in a study of cytomegalovirus exposure and HLA in healthy donors. 60 Vbeta and 13 Jbeta primers were used in PCR. The data were produced by immunoSEQ multiplex PCR, yet TCRdb's version contains in-frame clones alone and is incomplete. The data show roughly 54,000 clones, about 73% seen once. Specimen: PBMCs. The receptors shown here come from a woman aged 55-75 years in good health and CMV-seropositive.

This clone was counted ten times or more. The chain uses TRBV6-6 and TRBJ1-3, with D tentatively TRBD1 (6 bases). The CDR3 extends over 14 amino acids. V was pared by 7 bases and J by 4 bases, with 14 bases between. The V gene's germline CDR1 is MNHNY and CDR2 SVGAGI (reference sequence). CDR3: CASTQAGTGNTIYF. The CDR3 DNA reads as TGTGCCAGCACTCAAGCCGGGACAGGAAACACCATATATTTT.

The V and J genes are TRBV27 and TRBJ1-4; D is perhaps TRBD1 (6 bases). The CDR3 runs 14 residues. Germline V CDR1 and CDR2: MNHEY, SMNVEV (reference sequence). Trimming took 0 bases from V and 9 from J, leaving 11 bases between them. The CDR3 spells CASSLSGGGQKLFF. The DNA of the CDR3 is TGTGCCAGCAGTTTATCTGGCGGGGGGCAAAAACTGTTTTTT.

The chain recombines TRBV6-6 with TRBJ2-1; 7 bases line up with TRBD1. The CDR3 loop spans 14 amino acids. Germline CDR1 MNHNY, CDR2 SVGAGI (reference sequence). J gave up 5 bases and V 6 bases, and 7 bases lay outside the gene matches. CDR3 coding DNA: TGTGCCAGCAGGCCGACAGGGTCCGACAATGAGCAGTTCTTC. Its translation: CASRPTGSDNEQFF.

A few counts support this clone. The chain couples TRBV29-1 to TRBJ2-1, with a weak D call TRBD2 (5 bases). The V gene lost 6 bases and the J gene lost 0 bases, with 15 bases spanning the gap. The CDR3 is made up of 15 amino acids. Germline values: CDR1 SQVTM, CDR2 ANQGSEA. The CDR3 DNA reads as TGCAGCGTGGCTCTGGGGAGCTACTCCTACAATGAGCAGTTCTTC. Its translation is CSVALGSYSYNEQFF.

The V and J genes are TRBV6-5 and TRBJ1-6, with 7 positions matching TRBD1. The CDR3 contains 14 residues. CDR1 is MNHEY, CDR2 SVGAGI, per germline. The V segment lost 6 bases and the J segment 7 bases; nucleotides outside the gene matches: 6. CDR3 sequence: CASRPGQLNSPLHF. DNA for the CDR3: TGTGCCAGCAGACCGGGACAGTTAAATTCACCCCTCCACTTT.

The rearrangement joins TRBV2 to TRBJ2-1, with TRBD2 matching 8 bases. V shed 6 bases and J 7 bases; nucleotides not matched to a gene: 11. The CDR3 spans 15 residues. CDR1 SNHLY and CDR2 FYNNEI come from the germline V gene. Written as DNA, the CDR3 is TGTGCCAGCAGCGCCCCAGCGGGGGCGACAAATGAGCAGTTCTTC. It codes for CASSAPAGATNEQFF.

The V gene is TRBV19, the J gene TRBJ1-3, with no clear D. CDR3 length equals 12 residues. Germline CDR1 is LNHDA and CDR2 is SQIVND (reference sequence). V lost 6 bases and J lost 4, with 7 bases in between. DNA of the CDR3: TGTGCCAGTAGAGAGAGCGGAAACACCATATATTTT. Translating gives CASRESGNTIYF.

This clone was observed a handful of times. The CDR3 bases are TGTGCCAGCAGTTACAGGCCGGGTCAGCCCCAGCATTTT. Translated: CASSYRPGQPQHF. The rearrangement joins TRBV6-5 to TRBJ1-5; no clear D gene. The CDR3 runs to 13 residues. Germline assignment: CDR1 MNHEY and CDR2 SVGAGI. Trimming pared 2 bases from V and 6 bases from J, leaving 8 bases between.

The chain employs TRBV19 and TRBJ1-2; 8 bases map to TRBD1. Unmatched junction bases numbered 17, after V lost 9 bases and J lost 8 bases. This CDR3 has 15 residues. Germline V gives CDR1 LNHDA, CDR2 SQIVND (reference sequence). CDR3 amino acids: CARNPGQGDTRGYTF. The DNA of the CDR3 is TGTGCCAGAAACCCAGGACAGGGTGATACTAGGGGCTACACCTTC.

The chain links TRBV7-9 to TRBJ1-1, with D unresolved. Germline CDR1 is SEHNR and CDR2 is FQNEAQ (reference sequence). The CDR3 extends over 12 amino acids. V lost 0 bases, J lost 11 bases, and 10 bases lay in between. The chain's CDR3 is CASSLAWPKAFF. The CDR3 coding sequence is TGTGCCAGCAGCTTAGCCTGGCCGAAGGCTTTCTTT.

This clone was counted a single time. The chain links TRBV2 to TRBJ2-7; a possible D gene is TRBD2 (6 bases). Trimming took off 7 bases at V and 5 bases at J, with 24 bases between the two ends. Per the germline V gene, CDR1 is SNHLY and CDR2 is FYNNEI. The CDR3 spans 16 residues. CDR3 region: CASKSRAGPLGNEQYF. In nucleotides, the CDR3 is TGTGCCAGCAAAAGTAGGGCGGGACCTCTGGGCAACGAGCAGTACTTC.

This clone showed up just a few times. The chain carries TRBV5-5 and TRBJ2-3, with D perhaps matching TRBD1 (5 bases). Trimming removed 2 bases at V and 4 bases at J, with 17 bases between. From germline, CDR1 is SGHKS and CDR2 YYEKEE (reference sequence). The CDR3 loop spans 16 amino acids. CDR3 sequence reads: CASSFGQGKGADTQYF. The CDR3 bases are TGTGCCAGCAGCTTTGGGCAGGGTAAAGGCGCAGATACGCAGTATTTT. The full variable domain, rest sourced from reference TRBV5-5 and TRBJ2-3, is DAGVTQSPTHLIKTRGQQVTLRCSPISGHKSVSWYQQVLGQGPQFIFQYYEKEERGRGNFPDRFSARQFPNYSSELNVNALLLGDSALYLCASSFGQGKGADTQYFGPGTRLTVL.

The rearrangement links TRBV27 to TRBJ1-2, with 10 nucleotides matching TRBD1. The CDR3 loop spans 15 amino acids. Trimming cost V 5 bases and J 5 bases; bases outside gene matches: 8. Looked up from germline, CDR1 is MNHEY and CDR2 is SMNVEV (reference sequence). CDR3 in DNA: TGTGCCAGCAGTAAAGACAGGGGGCGCGGATATGGCTACACCTTC. Translation: CASSKDRGRGYGYTF.

This sequence joins TRBV7-9 and TRBJ1-2; tentatively, D is TRBD1 (5 bases). V was pared by 2 bases and J by 8 bases, with 12 bases between. Germline V gives CDR1 SEHNR, CDR2 FQNEAQ (reference sequence). CDR3 length equals 13 residues. The CDR3 loop reads CASSLYQGLGYTF. In nucleotides, the CDR3 is TGTGCCAGCAGCTTATATCAGGGCCTCGGCTACACCTTC.

This clone is labeled medium-sized. The chain uses TRBV30 and TRBJ1-4; a possible D gene is TRBD1 (5 bases). Germline CDR1 reads GTSNPN; CDR2 reads SVGIG (reference sequence). The V end lost 4 bases, the J end lost 8 bases, and 11 bases lay between the germline ends. This CDR3 comprises 12 residues. For the CDR3, the DNA is TGTGCCTGGACAGGGTTAGGGGAAAAACTGTTTTTT. It translates to CAWTGLGEKLFF.